This T cell receptor beta chain was identified in a study of blood T cells in healthy people across ages. Study outcomes and limitations: For the donors, CMV status was unknown and possibly confounded expanded clonotype changes.

The CDR3 spans 14 residues. From germline, CDR1 is SGHTA and CDR2 FQGTGA. Staff drew 9 to 10 milliliters of peripheral blood from each donor. A second PCR of roughly 7 to 11 cycles used a sample-barcoded 5' primer and a J-beta primer mix. TCRdb ran MiXCR on the 5' RACE reads and lists one entry per CDR3 protein. The sample has around 800,000 distinct CDR3 sequences; 25% to 30% are singletons. Worth noting for this clonotype: The antigen remains undetermined. One junction end disagrees with the germline gene, perhaps due to a read error.

The sample was also reused in another study, on T cells of mothers and their children.

The sample was blood. J is TRBJ2-2 and V is TRBV7-3, with D tentatively TRBD1 (6 bases). This sequence originates from a boy aged 5-17 years in good health. CDR3 protein: CASTYDTGYGELVF. The CDR3 DNA follows: TGTGCCAGCACCTACGATACAGGGTACGGGGAGCTGGTTTTT. The full variable domain, rest sourced from reference TRBV7-3 and TRBJ2-2, is GAGVSQTPSNKVTEKGKYVELRCDPISGHTALYWYRQSLGQGPEFLIYFQGTGAADDSGLPNDRFFAVRPEGSVSTLKIQRTERGDSAVYLCASTYDTGYGELVFGEGSRLTVL.